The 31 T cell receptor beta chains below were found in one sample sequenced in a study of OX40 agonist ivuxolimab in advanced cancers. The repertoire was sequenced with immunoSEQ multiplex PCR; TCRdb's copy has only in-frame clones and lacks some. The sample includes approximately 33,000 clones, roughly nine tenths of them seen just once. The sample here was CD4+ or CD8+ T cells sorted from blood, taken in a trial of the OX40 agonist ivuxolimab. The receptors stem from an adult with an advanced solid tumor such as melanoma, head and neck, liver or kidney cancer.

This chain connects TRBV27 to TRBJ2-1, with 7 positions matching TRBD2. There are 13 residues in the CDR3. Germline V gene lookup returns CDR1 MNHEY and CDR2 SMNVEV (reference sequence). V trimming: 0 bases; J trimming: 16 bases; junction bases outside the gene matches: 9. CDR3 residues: CASSLSLSGNKFF. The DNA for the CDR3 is TGTGCCAGCAGTTTATCGCTCAGCGGGAATAAATTCTTC.

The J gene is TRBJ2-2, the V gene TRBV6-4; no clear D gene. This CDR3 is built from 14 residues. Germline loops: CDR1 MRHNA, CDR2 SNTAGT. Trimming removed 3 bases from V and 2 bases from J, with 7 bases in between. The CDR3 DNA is TGTGCCAGCAGTGATGATTTCAACACCGGGGAGCTGTTTTTT. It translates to CASSDDFNTGELFF.

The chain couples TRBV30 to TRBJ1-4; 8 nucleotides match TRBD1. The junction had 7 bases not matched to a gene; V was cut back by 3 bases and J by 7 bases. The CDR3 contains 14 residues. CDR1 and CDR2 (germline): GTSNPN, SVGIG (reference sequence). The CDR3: CAWSQGAALEKLFF. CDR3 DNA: TGTGCCTGGAGCCAGGGGGCAGCTCTTGAAAAACTGTTTTTT. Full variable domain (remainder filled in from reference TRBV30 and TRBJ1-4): SQTIHQWPATLVQPVGSPLSLECTVEGTSNPNLYWYRQAAGRGLQLLFYSVGIGQISSEVPQNLSASRPQDRQFILSSKKLLLSDSGFYLCAWSQGAALEKLFFGSGTQLSVL.

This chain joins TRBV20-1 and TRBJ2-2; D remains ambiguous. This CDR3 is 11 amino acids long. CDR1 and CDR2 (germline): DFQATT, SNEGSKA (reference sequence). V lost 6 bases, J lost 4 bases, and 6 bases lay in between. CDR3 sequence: CSARLTGELFF. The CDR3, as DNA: TGCAGTGCCCGCCTCACCGGGGAGCTGTTTTTT.

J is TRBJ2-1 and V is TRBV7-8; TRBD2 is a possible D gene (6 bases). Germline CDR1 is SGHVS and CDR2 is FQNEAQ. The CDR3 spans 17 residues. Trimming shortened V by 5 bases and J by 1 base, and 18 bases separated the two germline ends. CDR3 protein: CASSPWRARGSYNEQFF. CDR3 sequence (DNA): TGTGCCAGCAGCCCCTGGCGGGCCCGGGGGTCCTACAATGAGCAGTTCTTC.

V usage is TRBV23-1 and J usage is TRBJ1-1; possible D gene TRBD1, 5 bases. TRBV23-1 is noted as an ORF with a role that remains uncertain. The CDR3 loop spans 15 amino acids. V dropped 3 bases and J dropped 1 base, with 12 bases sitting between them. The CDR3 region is CASSHPGSANTEAFF. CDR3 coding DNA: TGCGCCAGCAGTCACCCAGGGTCAGCGAACACTGAAGCTTTCTTT.

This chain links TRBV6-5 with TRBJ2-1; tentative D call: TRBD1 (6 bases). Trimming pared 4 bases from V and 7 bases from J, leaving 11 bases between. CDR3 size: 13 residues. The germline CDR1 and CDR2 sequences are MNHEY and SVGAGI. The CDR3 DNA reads TGTGCCAGCAGTTTAGGACAGTCTAATGAGCAGTTCTTC. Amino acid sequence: CASSLGQSNEQFF.

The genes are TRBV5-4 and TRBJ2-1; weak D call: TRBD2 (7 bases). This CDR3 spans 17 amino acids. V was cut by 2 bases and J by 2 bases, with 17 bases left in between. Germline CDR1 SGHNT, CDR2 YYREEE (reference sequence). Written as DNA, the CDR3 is TGTGCCAGCAGCTTAGGCCTCGGGGGGCAGGCCTACAATGAGCAGTTCTTC. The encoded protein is CASSLGLGGQAYNEQFF.

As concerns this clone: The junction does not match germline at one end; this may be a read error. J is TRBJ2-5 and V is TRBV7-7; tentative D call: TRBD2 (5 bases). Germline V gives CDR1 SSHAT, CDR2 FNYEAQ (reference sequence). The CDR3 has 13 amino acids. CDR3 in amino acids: CASSLAAGETQYF. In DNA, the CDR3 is TGTGCTAGCAGCTTAGCTGCGGGAGAGACCCAGTACTTC.

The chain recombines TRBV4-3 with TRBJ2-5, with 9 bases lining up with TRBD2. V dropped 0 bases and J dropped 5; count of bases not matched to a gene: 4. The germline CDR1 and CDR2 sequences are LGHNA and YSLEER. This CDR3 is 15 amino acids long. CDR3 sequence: CASSQDLAGGETQYF. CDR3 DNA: TGCGCCAGCAGCCAAGATCTGGCGGGAGGGGAGACCCAGTACTTC.

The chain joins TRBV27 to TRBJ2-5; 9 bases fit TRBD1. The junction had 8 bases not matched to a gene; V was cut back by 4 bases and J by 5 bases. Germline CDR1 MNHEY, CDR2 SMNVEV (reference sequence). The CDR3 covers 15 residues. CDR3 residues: CASSSEQGAGETQYF. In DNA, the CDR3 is TGTGCCAGCAGTTCCGAACAGGGGGCGGGGGAGACCCAGTACTTC.

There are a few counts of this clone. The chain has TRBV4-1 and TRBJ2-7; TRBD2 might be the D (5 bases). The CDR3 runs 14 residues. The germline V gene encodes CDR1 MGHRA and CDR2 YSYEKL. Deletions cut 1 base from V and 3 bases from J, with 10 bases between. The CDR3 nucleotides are TGCGCCAGCAGCCAAGTAGGAGGAGGCTACGAGCAGTACTTC. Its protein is CASSQVGGGYEQYF.

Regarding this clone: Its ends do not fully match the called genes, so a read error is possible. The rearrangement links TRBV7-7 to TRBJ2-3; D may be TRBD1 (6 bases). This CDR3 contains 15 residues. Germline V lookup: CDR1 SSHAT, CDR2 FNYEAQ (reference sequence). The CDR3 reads CASSLWGLDTDTQYF. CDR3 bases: TGTGCTAGCAGCTTATGGGGGCTAGACACAGATACGCAGTATTTT.

CDR3 protein: CASSQDFFGGRAYEQYF. The CDR3, as DNA: TGCGCCAGCAGCCAAGATTTCTTCGGCGGGAGAGCGTACGAGCAGTACTTC. This chain links TRBV4-3 with TRBJ2-7; 7 bases match TRBD2. CDR3 size: 17 residues. Germline V gene sequence: CDR1 LGHNA, CDR2 YSLEER. V was pared by 0 bases and J by 4 bases, with 12 bases of the junction left unmatched.

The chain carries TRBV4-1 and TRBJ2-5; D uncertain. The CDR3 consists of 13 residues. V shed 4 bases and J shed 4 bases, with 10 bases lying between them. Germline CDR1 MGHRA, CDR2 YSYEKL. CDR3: CASSRPSGETQYF. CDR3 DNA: TGCGCCAGCAGCCGCCCCTCCGGAGAGACCCAGTACTTC.

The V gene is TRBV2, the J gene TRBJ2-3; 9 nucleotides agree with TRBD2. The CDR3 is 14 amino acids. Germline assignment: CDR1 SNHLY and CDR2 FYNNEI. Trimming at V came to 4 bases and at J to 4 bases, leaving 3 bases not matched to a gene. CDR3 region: CASSVSGSPDTQYF. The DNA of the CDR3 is TGTGCCAGCAGTGTTAGCGGGAGTCCAGATACGCAGTATTTT.

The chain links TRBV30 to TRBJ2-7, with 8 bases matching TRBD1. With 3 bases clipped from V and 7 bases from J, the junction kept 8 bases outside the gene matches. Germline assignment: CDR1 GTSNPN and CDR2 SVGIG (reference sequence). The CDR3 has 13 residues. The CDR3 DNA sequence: TGTGCCTGGAGCCAGACAGGGGTAGAAGAGCAGTACTTC. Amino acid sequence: CAWSQTGVEEQYF.

The CDR3 loop reads CASSPGEFSGNTIYF. The CDR3 DNA reads TGTGCCAGCAGCCCCGGGGAGTTCTCTGGAAACACCATATATTTT. This sequence joins TRBV7-2 and TRBJ1-3; no clear D gene. Per the germline V gene, CDR1 is SGHTA and CDR2 is FQGNSA. The CDR3 is 15 residues long. Trimming cost V 5 bases and J 0 bases, with 11 bases left between them.

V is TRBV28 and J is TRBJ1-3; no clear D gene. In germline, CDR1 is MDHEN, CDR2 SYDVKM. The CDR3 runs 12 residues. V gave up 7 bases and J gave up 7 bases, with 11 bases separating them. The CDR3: CASTLTFNTIYF. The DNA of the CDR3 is TGTGCCAGCACCCTGACATTTAACACCATATATTTT.

The CDR3 is CASSSSDRAKGDGELFF. The CDR3 DNA is TGTGCCAGCAGCTCCTCTGACAGGGCAAAGGGGGACGGGGAGCTGTTTTTT. The V gene is TRBV7-9, the J gene TRBJ2-2, with 7 bases identical to TRBD1. This CDR3 contains 17 residues. Germline-derived CDR1 and CDR2 are SEHNR and FQNEAQ (reference sequence). V dropped 4 bases and J dropped 7; count of bases not matched to a gene: 15.

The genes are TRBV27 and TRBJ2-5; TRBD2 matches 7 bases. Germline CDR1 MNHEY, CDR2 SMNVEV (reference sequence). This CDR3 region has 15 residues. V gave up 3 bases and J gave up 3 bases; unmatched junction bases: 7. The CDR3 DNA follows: TGTGCCAGCAGTTTGGGGGGGAGAGATAAAGAGACCCAGTACTTC. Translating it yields CASSLGGRDKETQYF.

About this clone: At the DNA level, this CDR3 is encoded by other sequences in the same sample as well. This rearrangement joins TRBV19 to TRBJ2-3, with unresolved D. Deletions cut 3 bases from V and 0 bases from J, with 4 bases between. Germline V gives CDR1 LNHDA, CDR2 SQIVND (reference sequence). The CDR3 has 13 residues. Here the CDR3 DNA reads TGTGCCAGTAGTATCGGCAGCACAGATACGCAGTATTTT. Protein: CASSIGSTDTQYF.

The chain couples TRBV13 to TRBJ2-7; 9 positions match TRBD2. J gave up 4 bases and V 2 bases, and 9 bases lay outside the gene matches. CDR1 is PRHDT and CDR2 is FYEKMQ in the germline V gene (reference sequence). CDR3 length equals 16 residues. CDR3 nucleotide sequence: TGTGCCAGCAGCTTAAGAGTAGGGACTAGCAAATACGAGCAGTACTTC. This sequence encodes CASSLRVGTSKYEQYF. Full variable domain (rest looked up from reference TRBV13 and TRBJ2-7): AAGVIQSPRHLIKEKRETATLKCYPIPRHDTVYWYQQGPGQDPQFLISFYEKMQSDKGSIPDRFSAQQFSDYHSELNMSSLELGDSALYFCASSLRVGTSKYEQYFGPGTRLTVT.

The CDR3 DNA follows: TGTGCCAGCACTTCGCCGGGTAGCAATCAGCCCCAGCATTTT. This codes for CASTSPGSNQPQHF. V usage is TRBV6-5 and J usage is TRBJ1-5; D remains unclear. The CDR3 contains 14 residues. Trimming removed 7 bases at V and 0 bases at J, with 10 bases between. CDR1 and CDR2 (germline): MNHEY, SVGAGI.

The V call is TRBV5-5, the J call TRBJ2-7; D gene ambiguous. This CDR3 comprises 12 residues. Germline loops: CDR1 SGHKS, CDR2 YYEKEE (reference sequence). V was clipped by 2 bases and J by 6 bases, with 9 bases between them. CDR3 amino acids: CASSLSGSEQYF. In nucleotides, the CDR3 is TGTGCCAGCAGCTTATCAGGCTCCGAGCAGTACTTC.

Here the CDR3 reads CASSRQGLQETQYF. CDR3 DNA: TGTGCCAGCAGCCGACAGGGGCTCCAAGAGACCCAGTACTTC. The chain uses TRBV14 and TRBJ2-5; 8 bases line up with TRBD1. Germline V gives CDR1 SGHDN, CDR2 FVKESK. After removal of 4 bases from V and 1 base from J, the junction contained 2 bases not matched to a gene. The CDR3 totals 14 residues.

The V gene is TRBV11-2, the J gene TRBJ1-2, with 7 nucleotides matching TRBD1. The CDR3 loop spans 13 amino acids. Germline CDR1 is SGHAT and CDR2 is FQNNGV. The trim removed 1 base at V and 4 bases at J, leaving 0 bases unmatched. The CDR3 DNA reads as TGTGCCAGCAGCTTAGGGGACAGCTATGGCTACACCTTC. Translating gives CASSLGDSYGYTF.

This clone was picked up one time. The CDR3 nucleotides read TGTGCCAGCAGCTTAGTGGGGTCGGCAAACTACGAGCAGTACTTC. Amino acid sequence: CASSLVGSANYEQYF. J is TRBJ2-7 and V is TRBV11-1; no firm D call. The length of the CDR3 is 15 residues. Germline V gene sequence: CDR1 SGHAT, CDR2 FQDESV (reference sequence). The V and J ends lost 1 base and 3 bases respectively, with 13 bases between them.

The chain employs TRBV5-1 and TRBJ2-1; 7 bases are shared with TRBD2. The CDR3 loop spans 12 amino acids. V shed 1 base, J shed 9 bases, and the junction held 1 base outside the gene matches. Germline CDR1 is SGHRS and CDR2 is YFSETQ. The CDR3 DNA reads TGCGCCAGCAGCTTGTCGGGGGGTGAGCAGTTCTTC. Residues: CASSLSGGEQFF.

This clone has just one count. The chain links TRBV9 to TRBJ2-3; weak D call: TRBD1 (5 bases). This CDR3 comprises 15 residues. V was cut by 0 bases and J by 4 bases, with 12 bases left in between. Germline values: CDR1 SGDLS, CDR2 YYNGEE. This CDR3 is CASSVVSGRADTQYF. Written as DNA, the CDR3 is TGTGCCAGCAGCGTAGTTTCAGGGCGTGCAGATACGCAGTATTTT.

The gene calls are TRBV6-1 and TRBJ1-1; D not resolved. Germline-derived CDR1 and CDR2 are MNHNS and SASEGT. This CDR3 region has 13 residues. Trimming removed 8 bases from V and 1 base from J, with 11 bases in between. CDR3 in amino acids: CASERTENTEAFF. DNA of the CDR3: TGTGCCAGCGAACGGACGGAGAACACTGAAGCTTTCTTT.